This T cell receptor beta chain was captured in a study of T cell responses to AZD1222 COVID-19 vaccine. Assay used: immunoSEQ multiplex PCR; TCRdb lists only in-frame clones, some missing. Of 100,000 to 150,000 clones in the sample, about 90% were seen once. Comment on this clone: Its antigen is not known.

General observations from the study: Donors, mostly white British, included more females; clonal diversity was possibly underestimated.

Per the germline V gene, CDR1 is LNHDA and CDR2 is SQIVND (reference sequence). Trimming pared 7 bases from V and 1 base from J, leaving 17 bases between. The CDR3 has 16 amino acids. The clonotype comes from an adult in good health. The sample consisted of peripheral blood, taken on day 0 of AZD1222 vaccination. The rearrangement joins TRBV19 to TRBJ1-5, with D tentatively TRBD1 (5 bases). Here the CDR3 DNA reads TGTGCCAGTACTCAAAGGAACAGGAACAGCAATCAGCCCCAGCATTTT. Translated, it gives CASTQRNRNSNQPQHF. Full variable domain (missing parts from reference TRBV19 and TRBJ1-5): DGGITQSPKYLFRKEGQNVTLSCEQNLNHDAMYWYRQDPGQGLRLIYYSQIVNDFQKGDIAEGYSVSREKKESFPLTVTSAQKNPTAFYLCASTQRNRNSNQPQHFGDGTRLSIL.